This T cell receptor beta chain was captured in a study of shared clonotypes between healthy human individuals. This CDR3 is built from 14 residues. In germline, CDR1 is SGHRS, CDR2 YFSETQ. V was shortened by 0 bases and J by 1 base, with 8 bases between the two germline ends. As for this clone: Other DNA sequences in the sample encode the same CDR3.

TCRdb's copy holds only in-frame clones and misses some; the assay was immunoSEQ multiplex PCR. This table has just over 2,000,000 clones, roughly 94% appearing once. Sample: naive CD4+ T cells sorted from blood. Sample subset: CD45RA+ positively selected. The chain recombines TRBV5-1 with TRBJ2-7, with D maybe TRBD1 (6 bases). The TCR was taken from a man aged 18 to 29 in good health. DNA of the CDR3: TGCGCCAGCAGCTTGGGGACAGATTCCTACGAGCAGTACTTC. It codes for CASSLGTDSYEQYF.